This is a list of T cell receptor beta chains from one sample in a study of cytomegalovirus exposure and HLA in healthy donors. Sequenced by immunoSEQ multiplex PCR; TCRdb stores in-frame clones only, minus some. Of approximately 160,000 clones in the sample, around 77% were seen once. The sequenced sample was PBMCs. All receptors derive from a woman aged 25-40 years in good health and CMV-seronegative. CDR3s include the opening cysteine and the closing phenylalanine or tryptophan. The D gene is left open where the match is weak. Expanded clones get a size class; other rows say once, few or many, or leave the size out.

len,j_gene,v_gene,abundance,d_gene,CDR3aa,CDR3nt
14,TRBJ2-5,TRBV19,NA,TRBD2,CASSIGLAGYTQYF,TGTGCCAGTAGTATTGGACTAGCGGGGTATACCCAGTACTTC
17,TRBJ2-7,TRBV10-2,NA,TRBD2,CASSEIGASGGAGEQYF,TGCGCCAGCAGTGAGATCGGGGCCAGCGGGGGGGCCGGCGAGCAGTACTTC
16,TRBJ2-1,TRBV10-3,NA,TRBD2,CAISERTSGVYNEQFF,TGTGCCATCAGTGAGCGGACTAGCGGCGTCTACAATGAGCAGTTCTTC
14,TRBJ2-2,TRBV19,NA,NA,CASTWTTNTGELFF,TGTGCCAGTACCTGGACTACGAACACCGGGGAGCTGTTTTTT
12,TRBJ2-3,TRBV29-1,once,TRBD1,CSVLQGADTQYF,TGCAGCGTTCTGCAGGGGGCAGATACGCAGTATTTT
15,TRBJ2-3,TRBV10-3,NA,NA,CAISTPGYSTDTQYF,TGTGCCATCAGTACCCCAGGGTATAGCACAGATACGCAGTATTTT
15,TRBJ2-1,TRBV5-1,NA,NA,CASSLVIGGRNEQFF,TGCGCCAGCAGCTTGGTTATCGGGGGGCGAAATGAGCAGTTCTTC
13,TRBJ2-1,TRBV7-9,NA,NA,CASSLASYNEQFF,TGTGCCAGCAGCTTGGCCTCCTACAATGAGCAGTTCTTC
16,TRBJ1-5,TRBV27,NA,NA,CASSSPDTLGNQPQHF,TGTGCCAGCAGTTCCCCCGACACCCTTGGCAATCAGCCCCAGCATTTT
17,TRBJ1-5,TRBV7-2,NA,TRBD1,CASSLEIGQGYNQPQHF,TGTGCCAGCAGCTTAGAAATTGGACAGGGCTACAATCAGCCCCAGCATTTT
14,TRBJ1-1,TRBV9,NA,TRBD1,CASSVRTGGSEAFF,TGTGCCAGCAGCGTCCGGACAGGGGGCTCTGAAGCTTTCTTT
13,TRBJ1-2,TRBV6-1,NA,TRBD1,CASSQDRVDGYTF,TGTGCCAGCAGCCAAGACAGGGTCGATGGCTACACCTTC
13,TRBJ1-5,TRBV6-5,few,NA,CASSPRSNQPQHF,TGTGCCAGCAGTCCCCGTTCCAATCAGCCCCAGCATTTT
16,TRBJ2-2,TRBV7-7,NA,TRBD2,CASSPVYGGRAGELFF,TGTGCCAGCAGCCCGGTCTATGGCGGGAGGGCCGGGGAGCTGTTTTTT
17,TRBJ2-7,TRBV5-1,NA,TRBD2,CASSYGLAGGPSEEQYF,TGCGCCAGCAGCTACGGACTAGCGGGAGGGCCCTCGGAGGAGCAGTACTTC
15,TRBJ1-3,TRBV19,once,NA,CASTTTATGFHTIYF,TGTGCCAGTACTACTACTGCCACGGGATTTCACACCATATATTTT
16,TRBJ2-3,TRBV7-3,once,TRBD2,CASSLAPLAGVDTQYF,TGTGCCAGCAGCTTAGCCCCCCTAGCGGGGGTGGATACGCAGTATTTT
12,TRBJ1-2,TRBV25-1,few,NA,CASSETPGGYTF,TGTGCCAGCAGTGAAACCCCCGGTGGCTACACCTTC
12,TRBJ2-7,TRBV11-1,NA,NA,CASQAQGYEQYF,TGTGCCAGTCAGGCACAGGGCTACGAGCAGTACTTC
15,TRBJ2-2,TRBV6-1,NA,TRBD1,CASSDGTEVTGELFF,TGTGCCAGCAGTGACGGGACAGAGGTTACCGGGGAGCTGTTTTTT
13,TRBJ1-2,TRBV6-1,NA,NA,CASSEGYYNGYTF,TGTGCCAGCAGCGAGGGATATTATAATGGCTACACCTTC
11,TRBJ2-3,TRBV7-9,NA,NA,CASGLENTQYF,TGTGCCAGCGGTCTCGAGAATACGCAGTATTTT
14,TRBJ2-7,TRBV4-3,NA,TRBD2,CASSQAPGGYEQYF,TGCGCCAGCAGCCAAGCCCCGGGAGGGTACGAGCAGTACTTC
13,TRBJ2-5,TRBV6-4,NA,NA,CASTRGAQETQYF,TGTGCCAGCACCCGGGGAGCACAAGAGACCCAGTACTTC
18,TRBJ2-1,TRBV7-9,NA,TRBD2,CASSLKPGGPAINDEQFF,TGTGCCAGCAGCTTAAAGCCGGGAGGGCCGGCAATAAACGATGAGCAGTTCTTC
13,TRBJ2-7,TRBV28,NA,TRBD1,CASSGDRPYEQYF,TGTGCCAGCAGTGGGGACAGACCCTACGAGCAGTACTTC
18,TRBJ2-7,TRBV11-1,NA,TRBD2,CASSFGTSGSYLVYEQYF,TGTGCCAGCAGCTTCGGGACTAGCGGGAGTTATTTGGTCTACGAGCAGTACTTC
15,TRBJ1-2,TRBV5-4,NA,NA,CASRWGGSTNYGYTF,TGTGCCAGCCGCTGGGGGGGTTCCACTAACTATGGCTACACCTTC
13,TRBJ1-5,TRBV6-5,NA,NA,CASSSRGNQPQHF,TGTGCCAGCAGTTCACGGGGCAATCAGCCCCAGCATTTT
14,TRBJ2-7,TRBV7-9,NA,NA,CASSLYQDSYEQYF,TGTGCCAGCAGCTTGTATCAGGACTCCTACGAGCAGTACTTC
17,TRBJ1-2,TRBV12-5,NA,NA,CASGLAHATGAYNGYTF,TGTGCTAGTGGTTTGGCCCACGCCACAGGCGCATACAATGGCTACACCTTC
15,TRBJ2-1,TRBV5-1,NA,NA,CASSLAGSGYNEQFF,TGCGCCAGCAGCTTGGCCGGATCCGGGTACAATGAGCAGTTCTTC
16,TRBJ2-5,TRBV11-2,few,NA,CASSSSGTHGGETQYF,TGTGCCAGCAGCTCTTCCGGGACCCACGGGGGAGAGACCCAGTACTTC
15,TRBJ2-3,TRBV5-4,NA,TRBD2,CASSSGGGASDTQYF,TGTGCCAGCAGCTCGGGCGGGGGGGCCTCAGATACGCAGTATTTT
15,TRBJ2-7,TRBV11-2,NA,NA,CASSLVGSAGYEQYF,TGTGCCAGCAGCTTAGTCGGAAGCGCCGGCTACGAGCAGTACTTC
14,TRBJ1-6,TRBV9,NA,NA,CASSVYEGIAPLHF,TGTGCCAGCAGCGTATACGAGGGCATCGCACCCCTCCACTTT
15,TRBJ2-7,TRBV29-1,NA,TRBD1,CSVARQTGGSYEQYF,TGCAGCGTTGCCAGGCAGACAGGGGGCTCCTACGAGCAGTACTTC
18,TRBJ2-1,TRBV15,NA,NA,CATSRMEIWGEDPNEQFF,TGTGCCACCAGCAGAATGGAGATTTGGGGGGAGGATCCCAATGAGCAGTTCTTC
15,TRBJ2-5,TRBV10-3,NA,TRBD2,CAISESTSGQETQYF,TGTGCCATCAGTGAGTCGACTAGCGGCCAAGAGACCCAGTACTTC
15,TRBJ2-7,TRBV6-1,NA,TRBD2,CASRTGTSGSWEQYF,TGTGCCAGCAGGACCGGGACTAGCGGGAGTTGGGAGCAGTACTTC
12,TRBJ1-1,TRBV29-1,NA,NA,CSVLRGGTEAFF,TGCAGCGTCCTGAGGGGGGGCACTGAAGCTTTCTTT
10,TRBJ2-7,TRBV20-1,NA,NA,CSARSGGQYF,TGCAGTGCTAGGTCCGGGGGACAGTACTTC
13,TRBJ2-5,TRBV5-6,few,TRBD2,CASKAGGGETQYF,TGTGCCAGCAAAGCGGGAGGGGGTGAGACCCAGTACTTC
15,TRBJ1-2,TRBV6-5,few,NA,CASSYYETQGYGYTF,TGTGCCAGCAGTTACTATGAAACGCAGGGCTATGGCTACACCTTC
14,TRBJ2-3,TRBV7-8,NA,NA,CASSEGLSTDTQYF,TGTGCCAGCAGCGAAGGACTTAGCACAGATACGCAGTATTTT
12,TRBJ2-3,TRBV28,NA,NA,CASSLPGDTQYF,TGTGCCAGCAGTCTACCGGGGGATACGCAGTATTTT
15,TRBJ2-2,TRBV9,once,NA,CASSGKRENTGELFF,TGTGCCAGCAGCGGGAAACGGGAGAACACCGGGGAGCTGTTTTTT
16,TRBJ2-6,TRBV7-2,NA,NA,CASSLQGGSGANVLTF,TGTGCCAGCAGCTTGCAAGGGGGTTCTGGGGCCAACGTCCTGACTTTC
16,TRBJ2-1,TRBV6-5,NA,NA,CASSYSEKSSYNEQFF,TGTGCCAGCAGTTACTCAGAGAAATCCTCCTACAATGAGCAGTTCTTC
21,TRBJ2-3,TRBV4-2,NA,NA,CASSQHPFSGGPKGGTDTQYF,TGTGCCAGCAGCCAGCACCCGTTTTCCGGGGGGCCAAAGGGCGGCACAGATACGCAGTATTTT
16,TRBJ1-1,TRBV4-1,NA,NA,CASSQDAGRRLTEAFF,TGCGCCAGCAGCCAAGACGCAGGGAGGAGGCTCACTGAAGCTTTCTTT
13,TRBJ1-2,TRBV30,NA,NA,CAWSVPSNWGYTF,TGTGCCTGGAGTGTACCCTCTAATTGGGGCTACACCTTC
14,TRBJ2-7,TRBV7-9,NA,TRBD2,CSSSSSGRADEQYF,TGTTCCAGCAGCTCCAGCGGGAGGGCGGACGAGCAGTACTTC
16,TRBJ1-2,TRBV4-1,NA,NA,CASSQVPRQMVYGYTF,TGCGCCAGCAGCCAAGTTCCGAGACAGATGGTCTATGGCTACACCTTC
15,TRBJ2-5,TRBV5-4,NA,NA,CASSLEQAIQETQYF,TGTGCCAGCAGCTTGGAACAGGCGATCCAAGAGACCCAGTACTTC
15,TRBJ2-1,TRBV28,NA,TRBD2,CASSSGRARRNEQFF,TGTGCCAGCAGCTCCGGGAGGGCCCGTCGCAATGAGCAGTTCTTC
12,TRBJ2-7,TRBV27,NA,NA,CASSFSGHEQYF,TGTGCCAGCAGTTTTTCTGGCCACGAGCAGTACTTC
16,TRBJ2-2,TRBV5-6,NA,TRBD1,CASSSNTGGNTGELFF,TGTGCCAGCAGCTCAAATACAGGGGGCAACACCGGGGAGCTGTTTTTT